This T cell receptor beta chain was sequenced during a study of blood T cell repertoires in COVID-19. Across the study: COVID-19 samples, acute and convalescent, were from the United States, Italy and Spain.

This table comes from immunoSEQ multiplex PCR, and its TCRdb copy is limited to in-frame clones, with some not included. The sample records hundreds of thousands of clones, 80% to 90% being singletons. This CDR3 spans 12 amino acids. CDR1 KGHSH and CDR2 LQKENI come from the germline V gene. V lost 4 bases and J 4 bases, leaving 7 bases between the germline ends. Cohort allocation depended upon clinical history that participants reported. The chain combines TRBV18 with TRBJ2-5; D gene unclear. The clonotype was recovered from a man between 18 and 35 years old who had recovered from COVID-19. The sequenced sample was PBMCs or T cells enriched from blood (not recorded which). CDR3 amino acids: CASSRERETQYF. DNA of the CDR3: TGTGCCAGCTCACGAGAGAGAGAGACCCAGTACTTC.